A single sample gave rise to the 25 T cell receptor beta chains below, sequenced in a study of TIL therapy for anti-PD-1-resistant metastatic lung cancer. Time point of the sample: pre-treatment sample, taken before nivolumab and TIL therapy. This was the immunoSEQ v3 assay. Here immunoSEQ multiplex PCR was the method, and the copy in TCRdb shows in-frame clones only, minus some. The sample includes 54,000 or so clones, around 70% of them seen just once. This specimen was blood, taken at baseline. These receptors were obtained from a person between 30 and 79 years old with non-small cell lung cancer.

V and J are TRBV27 and TRBJ2-7, with D possibly called TRBD1 or TRBD2 (5 bases each). The CDR3 has 13 amino acids. CDR1 is MNHEY and CDR2 is SMNVEV in the germline V gene (reference sequence). Trimming stripped 6 bases from V and 5 bases from J, with 14 bases between. The CDR3 DNA reads TGTGCCAGCAGGAGGGTGGGGGTTGACGAGCAGTACTTC. This gives the protein CASRRVGVDEQYF.

The chain employs TRBV11-2 and TRBJ2-3; D is undetermined. This CDR3 has 13 residues. The germline V and J ends were trimmed by 3 bases and 1 base, with 5 bases remaining between them. Germline CDR1 and CDR2: SGHAT and FQNNGV. CDR3 protein: CASSFGGTDTQYF. CDR3 coding DNA: TGTGCCAGCAGCTTTGGGGGCACAGATACGCAGTATTTT.

The genes are TRBV11-3 and TRBJ2-1, with D possibly called TRBD1 or TRBD2 (6 bases each). The germline CDR1 and CDR2 sequences are SGHNT and YENEEA. Trimming left V 0 bases short and J 3 bases short, with 18 bases between. This CDR3 spans 18 amino acids. The CDR3 coding sequence is TGTGCCAGCAGCTTAGATCCATCTAAGGGGGGTCTCTACAATGAGCAGTTCTTC. The encoded protein is CASSLDPSKGGLYNEQFF.

The chain recombines TRBV7-8 with TRBJ1-4; a possible D gene is TRBD1 (5 bases). The V end lost 2 bases, the J end lost 6 bases, and 13 bases lay between the germline ends. CDR1 and CDR2 from the germline V gene are SGHVS and FQNEAQ. The CDR3 has 15 residues. The CDR3 sequence is CASSLPGTGDEKLFF. CDR3 coding DNA: TGTGCCAGCAGCTTACCCGGGACGGGAGATGAAAAACTGTTTTTT.

This chain links TRBV9 with TRBJ1-2, with 9 positions matching TRBD1. The CDR3 runs 15 residues. Trimming took 4 bases from V and 5 from J; bases not matched to a gene: 9. The V gene's germline CDR1 is SGDLS and CDR2 YYNGEE. CDR3 nucleotides: TGTGCCAGCAGCAGAGGGGACAGGGCGTTATATGGCTACACCTTC. This gives the protein CASSRGDRALYGYTF.

This clone was counted a few times. The V and J genes are TRBV28 and TRBJ2-2; TRBD2 might be the D (6 bases). Trimming left V 2 bases short and J 3 bases short, with 10 bases between. CDR3 length: 15 residues. Germline CDR1 MDHEN, CDR2 SYDVKM. As DNA, the CDR3 is TGTGCCAGCAGTTTAGGGGCGGGGTACACCGGGGAGCTGTTTTTT. Amino acids: CASSLGAGYTGELFF.

The CDR3 loop is CASSPLGQMNTEAFF. CDR3 DNA: TGTGCCAGCTCACCACTGGGACAGATGAACACTGAAGCTTTCTTT. The V and J genes are TRBV18 and TRBJ1-1; 7 nucleotides align to TRBD1. The CDR3 is 15 residues long. The germline V gene encodes CDR1 KGHSH and CDR2 LQKENI. After removal of 1 base from V and 0 bases from J, the junction contained 2 bases not matched to a gene. Looking up the rest from reference TRBV18 and TRBJ1-1 gives the full variable domain: NAGVMQNPRHLVRRRGQEARLRCSPMKGHSHVYWYRQLPEEGLKFMVYLQKENIIDESGMPKERFSAEFPKEGPSILRIQQVVRGDSAAYFCASSPLGQMNTEAFFGQGTRLTVV.

This clone was counted a single time. The chain employs TRBV5-8 and TRBJ1-2; tentative D call: TRBD1 (6 bases). V lost 1 base and J lost 4, with 14 bases in between. The CDR3 sequence is 15 residues long. Looked up from germline, CDR1 is SGHTS and CDR2 is YDEGEE. The CDR3 nucleotides are TGTGCCAGCAGCTTGAGTTTTGGACAGTTCTATGGCTACACCTTC. Translating it yields CASSLSFGQFYGYTF.

V and J are TRBV11-2 and TRBJ2-6, with D possibly TRBD2 on 6 matching bases. The CDR3 is made up of 17 amino acids. The germline CDR1 and CDR2 sequences are SGHAT and FQNNGV. Between the trimmed V and J ends, which lost 1 base and 1 base, there was a span of 11 bases. The CDR3, as DNA: TGTGCCAGCAGCTTAGTCCTGGCGGGGTCTGGGGCCAACGTCCTGACTTTC. Translated: CASSLVLAGSGANVLTF. Full variable domain (outside the CDR3, taken from reference TRBV11-2 and TRBJ2-6): EAGVAQSPRYKIIEKRQSVAFWCNPISGHATLYWYQQILGQGPKLLIQFQNNGVVDDSQLPKDRFSAERLKGVDSTLKIQPAKLEDSAVYLCASSLVLAGSGANVLTFGAGSRLTVL.

The V call is TRBV27, the J call TRBJ2-6; D not certain. V lost 2 bases, J lost 2 bases, and 4 bases lay in between. CDR1 is MNHEY, CDR2 SMNVEV, per germline (reference sequence). The length of the CDR3 is 14 residues. CDR3 sequence (DNA): TGTGCCAGCAGTTTAAATCCTGGGGCCAACGTCCTGACTTTC. This codes for CASSLNPGANVLTF.

The rearrangement links TRBV5-1 to TRBJ1-4, with D unresolved. V gave up 3 bases and J gave up 2 bases, with 11 bases separating them. The CDR3 extends over 15 amino acids. Germline V lookup: CDR1 SGHRS, CDR2 YFSETQ. The CDR3 loop reads CASSSVGNTNEKLFF. Here the CDR3 DNA reads TGCGCCAGCAGCTCAGTAGGGAACACTAATGAAAAACTGTTTTTT.

The CDR3 sequence: CASSLAGLAGGTDTQYF. The CDR3 coding sequence is TGTGCCAGCAGCTTAGCGGGACTAGCGGGAGGAACAGATACGCAGTATTTT. The chain carries TRBV7-2 and TRBJ2-3; 15 positions match TRBD2. The ends lost 0 bases at V and 3 bases at J; junction bases unmatched: 1. The germline V gene encodes CDR1 SGHTA and CDR2 FQGNSA. The CDR3 has 17 residues.

The chain combines TRBV11-1 with TRBJ2-1, with D perhaps matching TRBD2 (6 bases). V shed 4 bases and J shed 5 bases, with 12 bases lying between them. The CDR3 has 14 residues. Germline assignment: CDR1 SGHAT and CDR2 FQDESV (reference sequence). In DNA form, the CDR3 reads TGTGCCAGCAGCTCACTACTAGCTAACAATGAGCAGTTCTTC. This codes for CASSSLLANNEQFF.

This rearrangement joins TRBV10-3 to TRBJ1-5, with D unclear. With 4 bases removed from V and 3 bases from J, the gap between germline ends came to 10 bases. The CDR3 is 14 amino acids. Germline V CDR1 and CDR2: ENHRY, SYGVKD. The CDR3 region is CAISGSDTNQPQHF. The CDR3 region has the DNA TGTGCCATCAGTGGGTCAGACACCAATCAGCCCCAGCATTTT.

This CDR3 is CASSLPRDRGETQYF. The CDR3, as DNA: TGTGCCAGCAGCCTGCCCCGCGACAGGGGAGAGACCCAGTACTTC. The chain employs TRBV5-4 and TRBJ2-5; TRBD1 aligns across 8 bases. Germline assignment: CDR1 SGHNT and CDR2 YYREEE (reference sequence). V gave up 4 bases and J gave up 4 bases; unmatched junction bases: 9. There are 15 residues in the CDR3.

This clone came up a few times. This sequence joins TRBV28 and TRBJ1-1, with 7 bases that match TRBD1. This CDR3 has 14 amino acids. The germline CDR1 and CDR2 sequences are MDHEN and SYDVKM. With V trimmed by 6 bases and J by 7 bases, 11 bases remained unmatched. The CDR3 DNA sequence: TGTGCCAGCAGCCGAGCAGGGGGTCTTGATGAAGCTTTCTTT. The encoded protein is CASSRAGGLDEAFF.

This clone has just a few counts. J is TRBJ1-6 and V is TRBV7-2; D remains ambiguous. This CDR3 has 16 amino acids. The germline V gene encodes CDR1 SGHTA and CDR2 FQGNSA. Deletions cut 5 bases from V and 0 bases from J, with 11 bases between. CDR3 amino acids: CASSQVQLSYNSPLHF. CDR3 nucleotide sequence: TGTGCCAGCAGCCAGGTCCAGCTCTCCTATAATTCACCCCTCCACTTT.

In this sample, this clone turned up a few times. The chain links TRBV10-3 to TRBJ1-5; a weak D match, TRBD1 (6 bases). The germline V gene encodes CDR1 ENHRY and CDR2 SYGVKD. The CDR3 is 16 residues long. Trimming left V 0 bases short and J 6 bases short, with 15 bases between. CDR3 in DNA: TGTGCCATCAGTGAGTCAGGGACACCAAGGGGTCAGCCCCAGCATTTT. Translated, it gives CAISESGTPRGQPQHF.

This chain links TRBV28 with TRBJ1-4; 7 bases are a match to TRBD1. V dropped 5 bases and J dropped 6; count of bases not matched to a gene: 9. CDR1 is MDHEN and CDR2 is SYDVKM in the germline V gene. This CDR3 spans 15 amino acids. CDR3 sequence reads: CASSPAGGPDEKLFF. The CDR3 DNA reads as TGTGCCAGCAGTCCCGCAGGGGGGCCAGATGAAAAACTGTTTTTT.

The chain couples TRBV5-6 to TRBJ2-7, with TRBD2 identical over 7 bases. With 4 bases clipped from V and 4 bases from J, the junction kept 11 bases outside the gene matches. In germline, CDR1 is SGHDT, CDR2 YYEEEE. This CDR3 region has 15 residues. This CDR3 reads CASSRTGRGDYEQYF. DNA of the CDR3: TGTGCCAGCAGCCGAACGGGACGGGGGGATTACGAGCAGTACTTC.

This clone was found a few times. The chain is built from TRBV5-5 and TRBJ2-5, with 9 bases identical to TRBD1. Germline CDR1 reads SGHKS; CDR2 reads YYEKEE (reference sequence). The CDR3 sequence is 14 residues long. Germline trimming cut 3 bases from V and 4 bases from J; bases unmatched to any gene: 4. The DNA for the CDR3 is TGTGCCAGCAGCTCCTGGACAGGGGCAGAGACCCAGTACTTC. This gives the protein CASSSWTGAETQYF.

The CDR3 is CASSMDGRRHKNIQYF. CDR3 coding DNA: TGTGCCAGCAGCATGGACGGGAGGAGGCACAAAAACATTCAGTACTTC. The chain joins TRBV11-3 to TRBJ2-4; 7 nucleotides match TRBD2. Germline CDR1 reads SGHNT; CDR2 reads YENEEA. The CDR3 contains 16 residues. J gave up 3 bases and V 5 bases, and 10 bases lay outside the gene matches.

The chain has TRBV7-2 and TRBJ1-5; D unclear. CDR1 is SGHTA and CDR2 is FQGNSA in the germline V gene. V lost 0 bases, J lost 3 bases, and 9 bases lay in between. CDR3 size: 15 residues. The CDR3 loop is CASSLASANNQPQHF. In nucleotides, the CDR3 is TGTGCCAGCAGCTTAGCGTCGGCGAACAATCAGCCCCAGCATTTT.

The gene calls are TRBV30 and TRBJ2-5; no definite D call. The J call is uncertain, as TRBJ2-7 better fits the DNA end. The V gene's germline CDR1 is GTSNPN and CDR2 SVGIG (reference sequence). The CDR3 is 10 residues long. The CDR3 DNA is TGTGCCTGTGGAGTCTACGAGCAGTACTTC. Translating it yields CACGVYEQYF.

The chain recombines TRBV10-3 with TRBJ2-1, with 9 nucleotides matching TRBD1. The ends lost 10 bases at V and 8 bases at J; junction bases unmatched: 9. This CDR3 comprises 13 residues. Germline-derived CDR1 and CDR2 are ENHRY and SYGVKD. The CDR3 sequence: CATRDRAGDEQFF. The CDR3 region has the DNA TGTGCCACCAGGGACAGGGCGGGCGATGAGCAGTTCTTC.